The 7 T cell receptor beta chains below come from one sample, sequenced in a study of T cell repertoires in cytomegalovirus infection. MiXCR, run by TCRdb on the reads, gives a single entry per CDR3 protein. The table records 680,000 or so distinct CDR3 sequences, roughly 33% of them present only once. The antigens of these receptors remain unknown. The sample in question was cultured PBMCs, obtained from culture after CMV antigen stimulation. All receptors come from a human donor in good health (CMV status not recorded). Some clones in this sample may be carry-over from other donors' samples.

A few counts support this clonotype. The V gene is TRBV7-8, the J gene TRBJ1-1; TRBD1 is a possible D gene (5 bases). The CDR3 runs to 12 residues. Germline-derived CDR1 and CDR2 are SGHVS and FQNEAQ. The V end was cut by 4 bases, the J end by 4 bases, with 7 bases between. CDR3 nucleotide sequence: TGTGCCAGCAGCTCCAGGGTCACTGAAGCTTTCTTT. Translated: CASSSRVTEAFF.

The chain carries TRBV24-1 and TRBJ2-1, with TRBD2 matching 16 bases. The CDR3 loop spans 17 amino acids. The V segment lost 2 bases and the J segment 7 bases; nucleotides outside the gene matches: 4. Germline CDR1 reads KGHDR; CDR2 reads SFDVKD. In DNA, the CDR3 is TGTGCCACCAGTGATTCCGGGACTAGCGGGAGGGAGAATGAGCAGTTCTTC. It yields the protein CATSDSGTSGRENEQFF.

The rearrangement uses TRBV20-1 and TRBJ2-2, with 8 bases matching TRBD2. Trimming cost V 5 bases and J 8 bases; bases outside gene matches: 13. The germline V gene has CDR1 DFQATT and CDR2 SNEGSKA (reference sequence). This CDR3 is built from 15 residues. CDR3 nucleotides: TGCAGTGCTCGCGCCGGCGGACTAGCATCGGGGGAGCTGTTTTTT. It translates to CSARAGGLASGELFF.

Only a few counts were recorded for this clonotype. The rearrangement joins TRBV19 to TRBJ2-5; D may be TRBD1 (5 bases). The CDR3 covers 15 residues. The germline gives CDR1 LNHDA, CDR2 SQIVND (reference sequence). V was clipped by 8 bases and J by 2 bases, with 18 bases between them. The CDR3 region has the DNA TGTGCCAGTGGGGCGCCGGGCCCCGGGCAAGAGACCCAGTACTTC. This gives the protein CASGAPGPGQETQYF.

The genes are TRBV5-4 and TRBJ2-1; D possibly corresponds to TRBD2 (7 bases). The V end lost 2 bases, the J end lost 9 bases, and 12 bases lay between the germline ends. The CDR3 length is 13 residues. Germline CDR1 and CDR2: SGHNT and YYREEE (reference sequence). The CDR3 loop is CASSFPGEGEQFF. The CDR3 DNA follows: TGTGCCAGCAGCTTCCCAGGGGAGGGTGAGCAGTTCTTC.

The chain carries TRBV3-1 and TRBJ2-3, with 13 bases lining up with TRBD2. Germline lookup yields CDR1 LGHDT and CDR2 YNNKEL (reference sequence). After removal of 5 bases from V and 7 bases from J, the junction contained 3 bases not matched to a gene. The CDR3 extends over 14 amino acids. CDR3 in amino acids: CASSGLAGDNTQYF. The CDR3 DNA reads as TGTGCCAGCAGCGGACTAGCGGGAGATAATACGCAGTATTTT.

The chain carries TRBV12-3 or TRBV12-4 and TRBJ2-1, with D possibly matching TRBD1 (5 bases). V was clipped by 9 bases and J by 6 bases, with 21 bases between them. CDR3 length: 15 residues. The CDR3: CASTLRKGWLNEQFF. CDR3 coding DNA: TGTGCCAGTACACTGAGGAAGGGGTGGCTCAATGAGCAGTTCTTC.